This TCR beta chain appears in the sequencing data of a study of human T cells and chemical hapten exposure. Findings and caveats of the study: As patch test score rose, PT1 expanded TCR counts tended to rise as well.

This CDR3 is built from 13 residues. Germline assignment: CDR1 SGHRS and CDR2 YFSETQ. Time point in this sample: patch test 1, 2 weeks after DPC sensitization. Described treatment: therapeutic diphenylcyclopropenone sensitization with weekly scalp DPC. In its sample, this clonotype was seen a few times. Its antigen is as yet unknown. A junction boundary mismatches the germline segment, possibly from a read error. The library labeled individual cDNA molecules by adding unique molecular identifiers to them. Via MiXCR, TCRdb re-called the RACE reads, giving one row per CDR3 protein. The data show approximately 74,000 distinct CDR3 sequences, around a third seen once.

This clonotype was sampled from a man in his forties with alopecia areata. Some clones in this sample may be carry-over from other donors' samples. Sequences were derived from whole blood, sampled in connection with sensitization to the hapten diphenylcyclopropenone (DPC). The V and J genes are TRBV5-1 and TRBJ2-1, with D uncertain. This chain's CDR3 is CASSLVSVDNPVF. The CDR3 bases are TGCGCCAGCAGCTTGGTTTCCGTTGACAATCCGGTCTTC.